A single TCR beta chain is shown here with its context. Its antigen is still unknown. Per-base quality was not reported, and no clone a single base away is much larger than it. Genomic DNA was isolated from the sorted cells so that the TCRbeta CDR3 region could be sequenced. The immunoSEQ Assay was used to sequence the TCRbeta CDR3 regions. In TCRdb, the immuneACCESS table is reduced to in-frame sequences with V and J assigned. These tables do not hold every clone; where another copy was compared, an unresolved V gene accounts for under half, and the others remain unexplained. This sample is represented by tens of thousands of clones; about 86% of them were singletons. The top ten clonotypes cover approximately 1% of the sample. The trial excluded patients who had a history of autoimmune disease or were on systemic immunosuppression. In every dose cohort, peripheral blood was drawn for TCR sequencing at baseline, cycle 4 day 1, and cycle 7 day 1. Samples came from an open-label, multicenter, first-in-human phase I dose-escalation trial of ivuxolimab. The trial enrolled adults with locally advanced or metastatic head and neck squamous cell, hepatocellular, melanoma or renal cell carcinoma. Before TCR sequencing, CD4+ and CD8+ T cells were separately sorted from peripheral blood.

The data derive from a study of OX40 agonist ivuxolimab in advanced cancers. In the study overall: Ivuxolimab was a fully human IgG2 agonistic monoclonal antibody targeting the costimulatory receptor OX40 (CD134). Peripheral TCRbeta sequencing was intended to test whether TCR sequence diversity was altered and clonal T-cell expansion was caused by ivuxolimab. Partial responses occurred in three dose-escalation patients: two with cutaneous melanoma and one with hepatocellular carcinoma. Among the approximately 54 dose-escalation patients, roughly 20 had hepatocellular carcinoma, about 15 melanoma, 9 renal cell carcinoma and 9 head and neck cancer. Prior anti-PD-1, anti-PD-L1 or anti-CTLA-4 therapy was permitted, and checkpoint inhibitors had been received by roughly two fifths of dose-escalation patients. Intravenous ivuxolimab was administered to patients every 2 weeks at six dose levels: 0.01, 0.1, 0.3, 1.5, 3 and 10 mg/kg. The paper describes the monotherapy dose-escalation part (N of about 52 patients) of the phase I trial of ivuxolimab. In the dose-escalation cohort, 82.7% of patients were male, and the mean age was roughly 60 years with a range of roughly 20 to 80.

The CDR3 has 13 amino acids, counting the end cysteine and phenylalanine. Kept here is only the CDR3 DNA, which spans 39 bases and is read in frame from base 1. V lost 1 base and J lost 3 bases; the stretch between them is 7 bases long. According to the germline V gene, CDR1 reads LGHNT and CDR2 reads FRNRAP. Paper-wide results and their limitations: The antigen specificity of the peripheral T cells that underwent clonal expansion was not determined. Clonal expansion of both CD4+ and CD8+ blood T cells was observed from baseline to week 6 at doses 0.1 to 3.0 mg/kg. Low levels of normalized T-cell clonal expansion were also seen in some nonresponding patients. After ivuxolimab, more expanded clones were found on average in CD8+ T cells than in CD4+ T cells. Partial responders in the 0.1-3.0 mg/kg groups had among the lowest normalized peripheral clonal expansion, especially among CD8+ T cells.

The V gene is TRBV12-5 and the J gene is TRBJ2-7; confidence is insufficient to name the D gene. The sequencing here drew on CD4+ or CD8+ T cells sorted from blood, taken in a trial of the OX40 agonist ivuxolimab. The source of this sequence is an adult with an advanced solid tumor such as melanoma, head and neck, liver or kidney cancer. CDR3 region: CASGLGLGYEQYF. The sequence in DNA is TGTGCTAGTGGTTTGGGACTGGGCTACGAGCAGTACTTC.